Detailed here is one TCR beta chain. No antigen is known for it. This sample was taken from a study of T cell repertoires in cytomegalovirus infection. Study findings and constraints: Based on cumulative public TCR beta family frequency, carriers of CMV plus the relevant HLA were identified. Clonotype analysis showed dominance of the ex vivo response by HLA-C-restricted CMV-specific TCR beta clonotypes.

One entry per CDR3 protein, called by TCRdb with MiXCR from the reads. Of roughly 100,000 distinct CDR3 sequences listed, about 15% were seen once; the top ten hold over 8%. What was sequenced was PBMCs. This sequence was found in a human donor in good health (CMV status not recorded). Some clones in this sample may be carry-over from other donors' samples.

The CDR3 here is CASDDNEQFF. CDR3 nucleotides: TGTGCCAGCGACGACAATGAGCAGTTCTTC. This chain joins TRBV2 and TRBJ2-1, with D hard to call. V was cut by 8 bases and J by 5 bases, with 4 bases left in between. The CDR3 sequence is 10 residues long. Germline values: CDR1 SNHLY, CDR2 FYNNEI.